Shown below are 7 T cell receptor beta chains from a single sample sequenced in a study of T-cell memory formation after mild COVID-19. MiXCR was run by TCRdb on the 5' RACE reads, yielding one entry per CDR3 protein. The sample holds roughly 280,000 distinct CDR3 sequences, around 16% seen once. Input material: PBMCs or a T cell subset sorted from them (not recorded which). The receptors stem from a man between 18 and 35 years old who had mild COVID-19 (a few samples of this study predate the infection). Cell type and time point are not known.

Here the CDR3 reads CASSFGGGSGYTF. The CDR3 region has the DNA TGTGCCAGCAGTTTTGGAGGGGGAAGTGGCTACACCTTC. The chain combines TRBV12-3 or TRBV12-4 with TRBJ1-2, with D possibly TRBD1 on 6 matching bases. The CDR3 loop spans 13 amino acids. Deletions cut 3 bases from V and 7 bases from J, with 12 bases between.

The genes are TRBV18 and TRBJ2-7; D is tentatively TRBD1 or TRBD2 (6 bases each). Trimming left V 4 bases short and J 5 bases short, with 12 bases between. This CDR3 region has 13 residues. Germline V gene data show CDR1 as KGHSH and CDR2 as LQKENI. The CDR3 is CASSQNREDEQYF. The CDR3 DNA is TGTGCCAGCTCACAGAACAGGGAGGACGAGCAGTACTTC.

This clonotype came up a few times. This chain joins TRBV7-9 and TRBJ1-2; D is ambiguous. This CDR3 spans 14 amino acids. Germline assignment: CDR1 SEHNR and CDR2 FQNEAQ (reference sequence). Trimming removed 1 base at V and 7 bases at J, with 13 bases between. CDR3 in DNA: TGTGCCAGCAGCTTAGATACCCTCGCGAGTGGCTACACCTTC. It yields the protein CASSLDTLASGYTF.

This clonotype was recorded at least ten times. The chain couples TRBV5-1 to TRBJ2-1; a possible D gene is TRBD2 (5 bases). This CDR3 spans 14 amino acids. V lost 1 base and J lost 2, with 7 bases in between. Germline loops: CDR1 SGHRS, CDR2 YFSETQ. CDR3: CASSLTGTYNEQFF. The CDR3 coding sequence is TGCGCCAGCAGCTTGACGGGGACCTACAATGAGCAGTTCTTC.

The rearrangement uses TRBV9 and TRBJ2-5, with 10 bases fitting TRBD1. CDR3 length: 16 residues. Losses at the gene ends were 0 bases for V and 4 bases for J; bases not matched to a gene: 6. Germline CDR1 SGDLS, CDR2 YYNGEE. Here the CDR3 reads CASSVGDRGGGETQYF. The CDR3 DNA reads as TGTGCCAGCAGCGTAGGGGACAGGGGAGGAGGAGAGACCCAGTACTTC.

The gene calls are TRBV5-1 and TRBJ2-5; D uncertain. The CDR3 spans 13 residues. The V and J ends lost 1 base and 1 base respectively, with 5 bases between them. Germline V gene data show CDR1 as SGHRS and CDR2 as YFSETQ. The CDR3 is CASSLNVQETQYF. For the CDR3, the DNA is TGCGCCAGCAGCTTGAACGTCCAAGAGACCCAGTACTTC.

CDR3 bases: TGCGCCAGCAGCTTGGAAGCGGAGCAGTACTTC. This codes for CASSLEAEQYF. The gene calls are TRBV5-1 and TRBJ2-7; D is unclear. This CDR3 is built from 11 residues. Trimming shortened V by 0 bases and J by 7 bases, and 5 bases separated the two germline ends. Germline V gene sequence: CDR1 SGHRS, CDR2 YFSETQ.